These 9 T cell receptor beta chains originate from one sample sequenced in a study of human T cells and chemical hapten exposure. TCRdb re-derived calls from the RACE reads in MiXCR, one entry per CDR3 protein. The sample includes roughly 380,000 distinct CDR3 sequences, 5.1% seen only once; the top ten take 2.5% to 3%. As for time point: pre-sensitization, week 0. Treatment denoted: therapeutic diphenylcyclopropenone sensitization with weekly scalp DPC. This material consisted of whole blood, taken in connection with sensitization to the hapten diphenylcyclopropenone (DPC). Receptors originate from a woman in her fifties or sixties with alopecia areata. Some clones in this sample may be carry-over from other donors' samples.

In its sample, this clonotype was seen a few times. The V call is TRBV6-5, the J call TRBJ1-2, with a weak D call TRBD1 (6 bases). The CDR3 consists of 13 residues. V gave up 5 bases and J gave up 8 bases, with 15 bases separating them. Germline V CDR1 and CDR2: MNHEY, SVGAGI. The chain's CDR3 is CASSRWRTEGYTF. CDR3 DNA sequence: TGTGCCAGCAGTCGGTGGCGGACAGAGGGCTACACCTTC.

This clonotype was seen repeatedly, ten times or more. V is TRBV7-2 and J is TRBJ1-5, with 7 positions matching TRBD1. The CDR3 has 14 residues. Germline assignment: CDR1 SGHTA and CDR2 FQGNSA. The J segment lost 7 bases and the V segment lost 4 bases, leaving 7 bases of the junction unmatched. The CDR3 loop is CASSYTGAGQPQHF. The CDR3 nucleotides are TGTGCCAGCAGCTACACAGGGGCCGGCCAGCCCCAGCATTTT.

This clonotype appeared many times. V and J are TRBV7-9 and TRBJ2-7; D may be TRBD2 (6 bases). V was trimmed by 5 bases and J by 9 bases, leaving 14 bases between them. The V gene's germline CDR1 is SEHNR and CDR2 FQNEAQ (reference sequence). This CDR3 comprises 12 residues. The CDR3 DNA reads TGTGCCAGCAGCCCAGGACTAAACCTGCAGTACTTC. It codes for CASSPGLNLQYF.

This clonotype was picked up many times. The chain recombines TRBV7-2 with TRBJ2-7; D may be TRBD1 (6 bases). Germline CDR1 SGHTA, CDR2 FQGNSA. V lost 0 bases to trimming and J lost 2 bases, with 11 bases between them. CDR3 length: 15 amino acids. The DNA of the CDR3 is TGTGCCAGCAGCTTAGCCTCAGACAGGCCCTACGAGCAGTACTTC. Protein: CASSLASDRPYEQYF.

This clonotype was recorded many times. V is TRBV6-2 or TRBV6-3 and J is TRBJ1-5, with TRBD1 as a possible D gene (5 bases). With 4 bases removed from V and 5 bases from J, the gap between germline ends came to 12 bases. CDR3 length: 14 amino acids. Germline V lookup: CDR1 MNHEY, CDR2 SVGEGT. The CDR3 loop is CASSWLTDDQPQHF. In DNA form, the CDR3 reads TGTGCCAGCAGTTGGTTGACAGACGATCAGCCCCAGCATTTT.

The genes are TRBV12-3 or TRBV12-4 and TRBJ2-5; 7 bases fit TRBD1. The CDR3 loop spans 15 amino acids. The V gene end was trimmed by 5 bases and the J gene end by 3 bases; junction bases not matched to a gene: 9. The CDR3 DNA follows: TGTGCCAGCAGTATGGGACAGCTTTTTAAAGAGACCCAGTACTTC. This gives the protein CASSMGQLFKETQYF.

The DNA for the CDR3 is TGCGCCAGCAGCCAAGATCACGGCAATCAGCCCCAGCATTTT. The encoded protein is CASSQDHGNQPQHF. This chain uses TRBV4-1 with TRBJ1-5, with D hard to call. The CDR3 is 14 amino acids. Germline values: CDR1 MGHRA, CDR2 YSYEKL. V was trimmed by 0 bases and J by 2 bases, leaving 5 bases between them.

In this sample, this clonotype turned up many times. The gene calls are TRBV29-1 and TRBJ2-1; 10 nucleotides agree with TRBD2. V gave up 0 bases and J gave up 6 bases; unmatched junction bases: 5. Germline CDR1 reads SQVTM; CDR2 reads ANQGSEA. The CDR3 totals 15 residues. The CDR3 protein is CSVEDPSGGANEQFF. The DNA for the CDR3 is TGCAGCGTTGAAGATCCGAGCGGGGGGGCCAATGAGCAGTTCTTC.

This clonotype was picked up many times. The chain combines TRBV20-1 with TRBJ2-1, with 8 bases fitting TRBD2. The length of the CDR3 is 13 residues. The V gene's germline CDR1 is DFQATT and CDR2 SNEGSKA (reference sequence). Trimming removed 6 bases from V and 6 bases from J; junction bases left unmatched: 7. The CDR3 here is CSAVSGRSNEQFF. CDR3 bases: TGCAGTGCAGTCAGCGGGAGAAGCAATGAGCAGTTCTTC.